This TCR beta chain was observed in a study of T cell responses to AZD1222 COVID-19 vaccine. The CDR3 is made up of 15 amino acids. Germline V lookup: CDR1 SGHRS, CDR2 YFSETQ. V shed 4 bases and J shed 1 base, with 14 bases lying between them. Findings of the study overall: CD4 TCRs associated with vaccination spanned spike, dominating at 160-218 and 743-854.

This clone appeared a single time. Its antigen remains unknown. Produced via immunoSEQ multiplex PCR; TCRdb's table is partial and in-frame only. The data hold about 150,000 clones, with 92% observed a single time. The source is an adult who received the AZD1222 COVID-19 vaccine. The rearrangement links TRBV5-1 to TRBJ1-1; tentatively, D is TRBD1 (5 bases). The source material was peripheral blood, sampled 28 days after the second AZD1222 dose. The CDR3 region has the DNA TGCGCCAGCAGCCCCGTGGGACGGACGAACACTGAAGCTTTCTTT. Encoded protein: CASSPVGRTNTEAFF.